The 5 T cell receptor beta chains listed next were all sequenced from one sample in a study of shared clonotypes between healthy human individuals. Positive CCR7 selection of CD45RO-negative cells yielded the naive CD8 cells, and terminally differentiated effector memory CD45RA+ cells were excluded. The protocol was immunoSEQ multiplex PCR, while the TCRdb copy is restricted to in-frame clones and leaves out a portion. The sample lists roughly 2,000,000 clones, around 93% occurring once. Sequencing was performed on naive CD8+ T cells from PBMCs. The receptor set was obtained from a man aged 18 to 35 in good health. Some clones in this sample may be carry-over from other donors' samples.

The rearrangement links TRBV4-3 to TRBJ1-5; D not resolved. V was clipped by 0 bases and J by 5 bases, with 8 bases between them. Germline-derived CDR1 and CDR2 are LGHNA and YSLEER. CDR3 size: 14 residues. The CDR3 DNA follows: TGCGCCAGCAGCCAAGACCGCACGGATCAGCCCCAGCATTTT. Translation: CASSQDRTDQPQHF.

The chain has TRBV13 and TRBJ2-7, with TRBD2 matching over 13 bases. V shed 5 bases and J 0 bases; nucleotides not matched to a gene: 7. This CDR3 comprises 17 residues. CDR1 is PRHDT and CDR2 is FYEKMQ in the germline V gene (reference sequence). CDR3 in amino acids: CASSPGGTSGASYEQYF. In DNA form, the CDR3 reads TGTGCCAGCAGCCCGGGCGGGACTAGCGGGGCCTCCTACGAGCAGTACTTC.

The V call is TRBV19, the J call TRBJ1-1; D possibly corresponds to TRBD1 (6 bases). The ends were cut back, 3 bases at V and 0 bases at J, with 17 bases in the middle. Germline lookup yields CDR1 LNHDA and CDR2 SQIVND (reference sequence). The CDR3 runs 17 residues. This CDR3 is CASSIRWGQPMNTEAFF. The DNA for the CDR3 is TGTGCCAGTAGTATCAGATGGGGGCAACCGATGAACACTGAAGCTTTCTTT.

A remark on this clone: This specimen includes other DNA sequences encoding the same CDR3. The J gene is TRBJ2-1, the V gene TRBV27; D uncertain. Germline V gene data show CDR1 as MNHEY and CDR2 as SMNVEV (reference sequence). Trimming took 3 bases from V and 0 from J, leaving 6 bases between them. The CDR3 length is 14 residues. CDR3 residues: CASSFTGSYNEQFF. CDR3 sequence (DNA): TGTGCCAGCAGTTTCACTGGCTCCTACAATGAGCAGTTCTTC.

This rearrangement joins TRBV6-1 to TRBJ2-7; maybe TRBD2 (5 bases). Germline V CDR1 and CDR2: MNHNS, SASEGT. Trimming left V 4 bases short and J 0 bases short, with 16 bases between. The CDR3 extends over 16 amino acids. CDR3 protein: CASSVYRESPSYEQYF. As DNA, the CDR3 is TGTGCCAGCAGTGTATACCGGGAATCACCCTCCTACGAGCAGTACTTC.